This T cell receptor beta chain came from a study of blood T cell repertoires in COVID-19. About the study: Samples taken during acute and convalescent COVID-19 were collected in the United States, Italy and Spain. PBMCs, B-cell-depleted T cells, or T cells provided the cDNA or gDNA that made up the material.

The CDR3 runs to 14 residues. The germline V and J ends were trimmed by 0 bases and 8 bases, with 12 bases remaining between them. The germline V gene encodes CDR1 LNHNV and CDR2 YYDKDF (reference sequence). Source study methods: Amplification of reference gene primers provided the estimated nucleated cell counts. TCRdb keeps only in-frame clones here, not all; method: immunoSEQ multiplex PCR. V and J calls and clone size are copied from that table; D and trimming were computed from the DNA. The sample lists about 74,000 clones, 65% to 90% occurring once. The sample taken for sequencing was peripheral blood. The rearrangement uses TRBV15 and TRBJ2-3; D possibly corresponds to TRBD2 (6 bases). This receptor was identified in a man in his fifties with acute or convalescent COVID-19. DNA of the CDR3: TGTGCCACCAGCAGAGATATGGCGGGGCTTACGCAGTATTTT. Its translation is CATSRDMAGLTQYF.